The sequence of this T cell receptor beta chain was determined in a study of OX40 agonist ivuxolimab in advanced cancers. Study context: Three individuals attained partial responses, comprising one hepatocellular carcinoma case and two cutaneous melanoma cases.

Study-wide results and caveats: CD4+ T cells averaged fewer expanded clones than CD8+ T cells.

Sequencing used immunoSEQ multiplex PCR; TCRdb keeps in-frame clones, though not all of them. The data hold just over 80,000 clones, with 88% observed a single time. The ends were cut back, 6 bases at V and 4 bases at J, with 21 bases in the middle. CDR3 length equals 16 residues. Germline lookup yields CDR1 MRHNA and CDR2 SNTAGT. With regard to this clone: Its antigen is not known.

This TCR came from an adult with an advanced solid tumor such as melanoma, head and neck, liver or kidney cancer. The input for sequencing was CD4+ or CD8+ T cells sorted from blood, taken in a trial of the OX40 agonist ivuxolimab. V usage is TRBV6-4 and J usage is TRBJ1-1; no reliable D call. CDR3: CASRTRAPAYGTEAFF. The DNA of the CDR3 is TGTGCCAGCAGAACAAGGGCACCCGCTTACGGCACTGAAGCTTTCTTT.